This entry concerns a single T cell receptor beta chain. The antigen remains unidentified. This sample was included in a study of cytomegalovirus exposure and HLA in healthy donors. Use of 60 Vbeta and 13 Jbeta primers characterized the PCR. Clones were read by immunoSEQ multiplex PCR, and TCRdb kept only the in-frame ones, dropping some. The sample yields some 100,000 clones, approximately 80% seen once. Points from the study as a whole: Per a later analysis, about 17,000 TCR beta sequences showed association with HLA alleles at 0.05 false discovery rate. The study assumed roughly uniform donor sequencing depth for presence/absence analyses.

The CDR3 spans 14 residues. From germline, CDR1 is PRHDT and CDR2 FYEKMQ (reference sequence). Material: PBMCs. The TCR sequence derives from a woman aged 18-29 years in good health and CMV-seronegative. V is TRBV13 and J is TRBJ2-5, with D tentatively TRBD2 (6 bases). TRBJ2-7 matches the DNA end more closely, so the J call is doubtful. CDR3 in DNA: TGTGCCAGCAGCTTAATGCCGGGGGTCTACGAGCAGTACTTC. Protein sequence: CASSLMPGVYEQYF.